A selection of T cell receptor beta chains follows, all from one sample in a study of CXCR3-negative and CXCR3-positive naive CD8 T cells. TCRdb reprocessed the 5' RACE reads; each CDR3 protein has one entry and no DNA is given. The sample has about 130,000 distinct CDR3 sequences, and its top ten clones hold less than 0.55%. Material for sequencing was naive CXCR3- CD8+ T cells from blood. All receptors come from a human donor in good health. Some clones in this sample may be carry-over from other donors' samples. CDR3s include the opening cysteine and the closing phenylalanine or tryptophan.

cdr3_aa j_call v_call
CASRLTQGSTYEQYF TRBJ2-7 TRBV5-1
CASSFLGSDTQYF TRBJ2-3 TRBV5-1
CSARTRPTRDEQYF TRBJ2-7 TRBV20-1
CASSETGSGNTIYF TRBJ1-3 TRBV9
CASGGGSNYGYTF TRBJ1-2 TRBV9
CASSLATISGGLSYEQYF TRBJ2-7 TRBV5-1
CASRLAGGPGAGELFF TRBJ2-2 TRBV12-3/TRBV12-4
CASSLCHTLVGEQYF TRBJ2-7 TRBV21-1
CAISDGTPEQYF TRBJ2-7 TRBV10-3
CASSQDLPVDTQYF TRBJ2-3 TRBV14
CASSQESGAWNNEQFF TRBJ2-1 TRBV4-1
CASSVWTSELRSSFYEQYF TRBJ2-7 TRBV21-1
CSVVGLAGDVEQFF TRBJ2-1 TRBV29-1
CASSQVRATEAFF TRBJ1-1 TRBV4-3
CASSRRIDNEQFF TRBJ2-1 TRBV11-3
CSVGGQSYNEQFF TRBJ2-1 TRBV29-1